The 10 T cell receptor beta chains below were found in one sample sequenced in a study of CD8+CD57+ T cells in acquired aplastic anemia. The TCR beta profiling, which covered VDJ combination and CDR3 sequence, was carried out using genomic DNA as the template. TCRdb reanalysed the reads using MiXCR and keeps one entry per CDR3 protein. The sample includes approximately 200,000 distinct CDR3 sequences, under 55% of them seen just once. Previously, flow cytometry had revealed CD8+CD57+ cell expansion in the patients chosen for sequencing. The sample was sorted CD4+, CD8+, or CD8+CD57+ T cells (not recorded which) from PBMCs. These receptors originate from a human donor with aplastic anemia.

This clonotype was observed a few times. The chain joins TRBV2 to TRBJ1-4; possibly TRBD1 for D (5 bases). This CDR3 is 14 amino acids long. CDR1 and CDR2 (germline): SNHLY, FYNNEI. V was trimmed by 5 bases and J by 6 bases, leaving 13 bases between them. The CDR3 DNA reads TGTGCCAGCAGTCCGCGGGACGGCTATGAAAAACTGTTTTTT. Translating gives CASSPRDGYEKLFF.

The chain recombines TRBV7-2 with TRBJ2-7; D possibly corresponds to TRBD2 (6 bases). The CDR3 runs 14 residues. With 5 bases removed from V and 3 bases from J, the gap between germline ends came to 14 bases. Germline values: CDR1 SGHTA, CDR2 FQGNSA. DNA of the CDR3: TGTGCCAGCAGCCCCCGACGGGGAGGCTACGAGCAGTACTTC. Amino acids: CASSPRRGGYEQYF.

The sample holds many counts of this clonotype. DNA for the CDR3: TGTGCCAGCAGTGTAAACAGGGGCCCCTACGAGCAGTACTTC. Protein sequence: CASSVNRGPYEQYF. V and J are TRBV6-1 and TRBJ2-7; 7 bases align to TRBD1. Germline CDR1 reads MNHNS; CDR2 reads SASEGT. The CDR3 totals 14 residues. V lost 4 bases, J lost 2 bases, and 5 bases stayed unmatched.

The CDR3 nucleotides read TGCAGTGCTAAAAGGGCAGGGGGCATTAAGATCAATCAGCCCCAGCATTTT. As protein: CSAKRAGGIKINQPQHF. The rearrangement links TRBV20-1 to TRBJ1-5; 8 bases fit TRBD1. Unmatched junction bases numbered 14, after V lost 4 bases and J lost 3 bases. Germline loops: CDR1 DFQATT, CDR2 SNEGSKA (reference sequence). This CDR3 has 17 residues.

The chain has TRBV5-1 and TRBJ2-7, with D tentatively TRBD1 (6 bases). The germline CDR1 and CDR2 sequences are SGHRS and YFSETQ. This CDR3 is built from 15 residues. The V and J ends lost 0 bases and 0 bases respectively, with 10 bases between them. The CDR3 sequence: CASSLATGSSYEQYF. Written as DNA, the CDR3 is TGCGCCAGCAGCTTGGCCACAGGGAGCTCCTACGAGCAGTACTTC. Full variable domain (missing parts from reference TRBV5-1 and TRBJ2-7): KAGVTQTPRYLIKTRGQQVTLSCSPISGHRSVSWYQQTPGQGLQFLFEYFSETQRNKGNFPGRFSGRQFSNSRSEMNVSTLELGDSALYLCASSLATGSSYEQYFGPGTRLTVT.

This clonotype has more than one count but fewer than ten. J is TRBJ2-7 and V is TRBV20-1, with TRBD1 matching over 9 bases. Germline V gene lookup returns CDR1 DFQATT and CDR2 SNEGSKA (reference sequence). The CDR3 length is 16 residues. J was trimmed by 1 base and V by 6 bases; bases with no gene match: 13. CDR3 DNA sequence: TGCAGTGCGGAGCGGACTGGACAGGGGAATTCCTACGAGCAGTACTTC. Residues: CSAERTGQGNSYEQYF.

This clonotype appeared once. J is TRBJ1-2 and V is TRBV5-1, with 7 bases fitting TRBD1. Per the germline V gene, CDR1 is SGHRS and CDR2 is YFSETQ. The CDR3 consists of 15 residues. Unmatched junction bases numbered 10, after V lost 0 bases and J lost 8 bases. The CDR3 is CASSLESTGLEGYTF. As DNA, the CDR3 is TGCGCCAGCAGCTTGGAGTCGACAGGGCTGGAAGGCTACACCTTC. Filled out from reference TRBV5-1 and TRBJ1-2, the complete variable domain reads KAGVTQTPRYLIKTRGQQVTLSCSPISGHRSVSWYQQTPGQGLQFLFEYFSETQRNKGNFPGRFSGRQFSNSRSEMNVSTLELGDSALYLCASSLESTGLEGYTFGSGTRLTVV.

This clonotype has at least ten counts. The chain combines TRBV5-1 with TRBJ1-1, with D maybe TRBD1 (5 bases). V was trimmed by 2 bases and J by 5 bases, leaving 10 bases between them. The CDR3 covers 13 residues. Germline loops: CDR1 SGHRS, CDR2 YFSETQ. CDR3 residues: CASSFWGLTEAFF. CDR3 nucleotide sequence: TGCGCCAGCAGCTTCTGGGGCTTGACTGAAGCTTTCTTT.

The rearrangement joins TRBV2 to TRBJ1-1; D is undetermined. Germline-derived CDR1 and CDR2 are SNHLY and FYNNEI. The CDR3 is made up of 13 amino acids. With 10 bases removed from V and 7 bases from J, the gap between germline ends came to 19 bases. The CDR3 sequence is CATTATVGGEAFF. CDR3 nucleotides: TGTGCCACCACAGCTACAGTCGGAGGTGAAGCTTTCTTT.

The sample holds many counts of this clonotype. The chain couples TRBV14 to TRBJ1-3; the D is unclear. The V end lost 4 bases, the J end lost 0 bases, and 16 bases lay between the germline ends. CDR3 length equals 17 residues. Germline CDR1 SGHDN, CDR2 FVKESK. The CDR3 DNA reads TGTGCCAGCAGCCGTCCGACTGGATGGAGCTCTGGAAACACCATATATTTT. The encoded protein is CASSRPTGWSSGNTIYF.